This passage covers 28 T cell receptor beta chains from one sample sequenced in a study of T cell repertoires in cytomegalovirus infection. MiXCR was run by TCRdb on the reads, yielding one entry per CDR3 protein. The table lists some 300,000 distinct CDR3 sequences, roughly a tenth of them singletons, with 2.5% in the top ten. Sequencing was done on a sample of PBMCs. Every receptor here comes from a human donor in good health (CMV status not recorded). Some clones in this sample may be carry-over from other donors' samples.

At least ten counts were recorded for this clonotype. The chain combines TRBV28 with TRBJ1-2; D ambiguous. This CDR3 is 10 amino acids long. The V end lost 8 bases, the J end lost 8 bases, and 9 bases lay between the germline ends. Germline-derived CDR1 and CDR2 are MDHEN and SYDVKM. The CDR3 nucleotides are TGTGCCAGCGGTTCGGTAGGCTACACCTTC. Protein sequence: CASGSVGYTF.

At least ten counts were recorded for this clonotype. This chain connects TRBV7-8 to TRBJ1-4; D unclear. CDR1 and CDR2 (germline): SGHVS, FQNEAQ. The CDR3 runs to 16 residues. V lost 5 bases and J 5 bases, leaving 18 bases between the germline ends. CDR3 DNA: TGTGCCAGCAGCCCAGCCGGCGCGGCAAGGAATGAAAAACTGTTTTTT. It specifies CASSPAGAARNEKLFF.

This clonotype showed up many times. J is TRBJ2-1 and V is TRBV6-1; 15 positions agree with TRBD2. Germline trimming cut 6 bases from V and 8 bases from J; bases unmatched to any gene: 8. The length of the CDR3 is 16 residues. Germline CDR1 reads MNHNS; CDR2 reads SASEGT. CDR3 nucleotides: TGTGCCAGCAGAGGACTAGCGGGGGGGATTGGCGATGAGCAGTTCTTC. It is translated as CASRGLAGGIGDEQFF.

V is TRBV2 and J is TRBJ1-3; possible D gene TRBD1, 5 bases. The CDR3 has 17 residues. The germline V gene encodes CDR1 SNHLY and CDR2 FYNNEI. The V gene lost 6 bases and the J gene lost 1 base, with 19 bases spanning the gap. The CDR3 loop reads CASSPGSRLRSGNTIYF. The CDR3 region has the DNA TGTGCCAGCAGCCCAGGGTCCCGGCTGAGGTCTGGAAACACCATATATTTT.

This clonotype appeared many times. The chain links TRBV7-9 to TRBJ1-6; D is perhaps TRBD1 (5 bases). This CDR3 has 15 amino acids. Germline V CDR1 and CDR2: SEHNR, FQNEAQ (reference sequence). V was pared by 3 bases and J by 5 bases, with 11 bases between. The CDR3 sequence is CASSFKGVDNSPLHF. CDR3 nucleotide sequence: TGTGCCAGCAGCTTCAAAGGGGTAGATAATTCACCCCTCCACTTT.

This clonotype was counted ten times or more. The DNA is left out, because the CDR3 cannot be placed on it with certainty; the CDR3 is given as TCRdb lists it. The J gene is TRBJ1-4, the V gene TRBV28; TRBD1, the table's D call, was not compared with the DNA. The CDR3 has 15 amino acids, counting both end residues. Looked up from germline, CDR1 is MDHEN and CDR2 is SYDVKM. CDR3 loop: CASSTSDRVGEKLFF.

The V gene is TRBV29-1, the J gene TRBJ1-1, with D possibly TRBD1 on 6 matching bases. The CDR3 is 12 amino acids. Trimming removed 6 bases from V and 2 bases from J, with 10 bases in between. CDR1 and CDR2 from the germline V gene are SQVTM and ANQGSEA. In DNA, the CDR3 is TGCAGCGTGTGGACAGCCAACACTGAAGCTTTCTTT. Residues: CSVWTANTEAFF.

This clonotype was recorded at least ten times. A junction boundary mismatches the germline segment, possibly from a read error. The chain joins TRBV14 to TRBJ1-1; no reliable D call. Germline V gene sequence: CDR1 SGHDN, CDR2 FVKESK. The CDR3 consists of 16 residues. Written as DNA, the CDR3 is TGTGCCAGCAGCCAAGACGGCGAGCTCTTGAACACTGAAGCTTTTTTT. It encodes CASSQDGELLNTEAFF.

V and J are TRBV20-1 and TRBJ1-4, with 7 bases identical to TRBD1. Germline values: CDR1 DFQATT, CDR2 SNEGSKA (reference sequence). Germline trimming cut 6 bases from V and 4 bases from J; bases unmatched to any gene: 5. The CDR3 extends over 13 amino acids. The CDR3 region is CSAFGQVNEKLFF. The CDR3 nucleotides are TGCAGTGCCTTCGGACAGGTTAATGAAAAACTGTTTTTT.

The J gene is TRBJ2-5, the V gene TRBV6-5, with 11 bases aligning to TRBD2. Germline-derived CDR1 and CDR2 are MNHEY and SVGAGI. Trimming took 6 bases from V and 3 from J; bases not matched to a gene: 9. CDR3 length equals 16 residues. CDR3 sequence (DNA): TGTGCCAGCAGCCCAGGACTAGCGGGCGGGAAAGAGACCCAGTACTTC. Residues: CASSPGLAGGKETQYF.

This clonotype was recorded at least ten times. CDR3 DNA sequence: TGTGCCAGCAGCTCCCGAGGACAGGGCTACGAGCAGTACTTC. Its translation is CASSSRGQGYEQYF. The chain is built from TRBV7-9 and TRBJ2-7; 8 bases are shared with TRBD1. The CDR3 contains 14 residues. From germline, CDR1 is SEHNR and CDR2 FQNEAQ (reference sequence). With 4 bases clipped from V and 3 bases from J, the junction kept 5 bases outside the gene matches. Using reference TRBV7-9 and TRBJ2-7 for the parts outside the CDR3, the full variable domain is DTGVSQNPRHKITKRGQNVTFRCDPISEHNRLYWYRQTLGQGPEFLTYFQNEAQLEKSRLLSDRFSAERPKGSFSTLEIQRTEQGDSAMYLCASSSRGQGYEQYFGPGTRLTVT.

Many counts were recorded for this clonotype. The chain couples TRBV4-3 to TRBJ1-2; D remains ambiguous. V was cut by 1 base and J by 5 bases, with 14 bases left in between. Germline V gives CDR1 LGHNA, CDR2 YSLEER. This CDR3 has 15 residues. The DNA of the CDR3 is TGCGCCAGCAGCCAAGTCGGGAACGGGGAATATGGCTACACCTTC. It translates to CASSQVGNGEYGYTF.

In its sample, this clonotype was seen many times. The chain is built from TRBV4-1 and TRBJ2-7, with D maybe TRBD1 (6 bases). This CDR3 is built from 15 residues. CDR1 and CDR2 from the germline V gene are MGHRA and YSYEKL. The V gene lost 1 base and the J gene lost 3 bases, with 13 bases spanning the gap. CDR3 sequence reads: CASSQVVGQIYEQYF. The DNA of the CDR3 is TGCGCCAGCAGCCAAGTGGTCGGACAGATCTACGAGCAGTACTTC.

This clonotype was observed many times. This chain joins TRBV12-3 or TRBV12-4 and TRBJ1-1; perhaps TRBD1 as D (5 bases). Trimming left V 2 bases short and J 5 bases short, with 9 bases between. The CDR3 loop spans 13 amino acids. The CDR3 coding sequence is TGTGCCAGCAGTTTAAGGGGTCGGACTGAAGCTTTCTTT. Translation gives CASSLRGRTEAFF.

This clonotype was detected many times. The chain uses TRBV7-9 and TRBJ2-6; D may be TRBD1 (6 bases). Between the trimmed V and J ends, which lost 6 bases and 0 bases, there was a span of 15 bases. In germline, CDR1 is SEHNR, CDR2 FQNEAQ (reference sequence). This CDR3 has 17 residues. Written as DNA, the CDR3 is TGTGCCAGCAGTGGGACACTAGAAGTCTCTGGGGCCAACGTCCTGACTTTC. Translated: CASSGTLEVSGANVLTF.

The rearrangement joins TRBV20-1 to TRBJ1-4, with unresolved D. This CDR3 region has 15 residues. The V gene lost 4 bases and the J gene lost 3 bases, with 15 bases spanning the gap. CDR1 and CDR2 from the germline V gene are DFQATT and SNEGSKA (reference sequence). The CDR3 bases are TGCAGTGCTACAGCCCAAAGTTTGTCTAATGAAAAACTGTTTTTT. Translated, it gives CSATAQSLSNEKLFF.

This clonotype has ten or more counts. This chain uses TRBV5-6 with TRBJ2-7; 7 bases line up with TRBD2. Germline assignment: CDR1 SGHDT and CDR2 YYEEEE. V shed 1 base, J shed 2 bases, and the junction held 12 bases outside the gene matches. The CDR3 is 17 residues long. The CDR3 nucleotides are TGTGCCAGCAGCTTGTGGCTGGGGCTAGCGGAAACCTACGAGCAGTACTTC. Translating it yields CASSLWLGLAETYEQYF. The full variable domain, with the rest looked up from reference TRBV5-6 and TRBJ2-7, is DAGVTQSPTHLIKTRGQQVTLRCSPKSGHDTVSWYQQALGQGPQFIFQYYEEEERQRGNFPDRFSGHQFPNYSSELNVNALLLGDSALYLCASSLWLGLAETYEQYFGPGTRLTVT.

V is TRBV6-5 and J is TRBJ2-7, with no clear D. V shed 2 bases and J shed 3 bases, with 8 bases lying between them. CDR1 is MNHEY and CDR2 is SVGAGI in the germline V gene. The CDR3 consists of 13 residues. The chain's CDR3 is CASSYGSNYEQYF. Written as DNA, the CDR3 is TGTGCCAGCAGTTACGGCAGCAACTACGAGCAGTACTTC.

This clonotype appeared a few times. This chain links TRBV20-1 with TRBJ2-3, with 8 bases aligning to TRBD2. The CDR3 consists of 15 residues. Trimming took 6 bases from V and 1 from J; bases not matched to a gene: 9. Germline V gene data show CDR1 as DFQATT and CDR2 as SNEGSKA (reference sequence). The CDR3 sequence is CSARGARRGTDTQYF. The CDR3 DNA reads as TGCAGTGCGCGGGGGGCCCGGCGTGGCACAGATACGCAGTATTTT.

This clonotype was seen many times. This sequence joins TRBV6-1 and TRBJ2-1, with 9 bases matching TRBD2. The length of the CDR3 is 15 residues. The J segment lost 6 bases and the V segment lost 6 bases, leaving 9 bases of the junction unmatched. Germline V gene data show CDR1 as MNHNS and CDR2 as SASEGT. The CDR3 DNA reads TGTGCCAGCAGGACCTCAGCGGGGGGATTCAATGAGCAGTTCTTC. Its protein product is CASRTSAGGFNEQFF.

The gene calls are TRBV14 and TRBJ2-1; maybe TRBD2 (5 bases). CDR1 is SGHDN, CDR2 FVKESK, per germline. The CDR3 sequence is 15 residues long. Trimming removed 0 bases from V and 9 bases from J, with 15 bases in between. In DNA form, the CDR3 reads TGTGCCAGCAGCCAAGAATGGAGGCTTTTGAGTGAGCAGTTCTTC. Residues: CASSQEWRLLSEQFF.

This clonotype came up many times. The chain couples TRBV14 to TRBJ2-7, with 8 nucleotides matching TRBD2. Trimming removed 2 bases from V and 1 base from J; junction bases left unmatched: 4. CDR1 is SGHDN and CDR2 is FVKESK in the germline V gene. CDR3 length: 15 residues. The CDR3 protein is CASSQQGLGSYEQYF. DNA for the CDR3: TGTGCCAGCAGCCAACAGGGACTAGGGTCCTACGAGCAGTACTTC.

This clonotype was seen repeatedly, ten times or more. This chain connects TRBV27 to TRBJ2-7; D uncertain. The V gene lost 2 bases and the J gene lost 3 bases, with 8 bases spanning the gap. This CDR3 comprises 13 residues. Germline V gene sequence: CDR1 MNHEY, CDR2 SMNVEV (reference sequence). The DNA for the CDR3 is TGTGCCAGCAGTTTAAACTGGGGCTACGAGCAGTACTTC. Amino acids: CASSLNWGYEQYF.

CDR3 sequence (DNA): TGCAGCGTCGGGACAGGGGGCTACACCGGGGAGCTGTTTTTT. This sequence encodes CSVGTGGYTGELFF. This chain uses TRBV29-1 with TRBJ2-2; 12 positions agree with TRBD1. CDR3 length: 14 residues. CDR1 is SQVTM and CDR2 is ANQGSEA in the germline V gene. V shed 6 bases, J shed 3 bases, and the junction held 2 bases outside the gene matches.

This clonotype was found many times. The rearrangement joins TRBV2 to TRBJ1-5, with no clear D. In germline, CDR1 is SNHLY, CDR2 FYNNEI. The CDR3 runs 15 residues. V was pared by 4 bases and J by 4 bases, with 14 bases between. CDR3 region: CASSAFGGGNQPQHF. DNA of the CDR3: TGTGCCAGCAGTGCGTTCGGTGGAGGTAATCAGCCCCAGCATTTT.

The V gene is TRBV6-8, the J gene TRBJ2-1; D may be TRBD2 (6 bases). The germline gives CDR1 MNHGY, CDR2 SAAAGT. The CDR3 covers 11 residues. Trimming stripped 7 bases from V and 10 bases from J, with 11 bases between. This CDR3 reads CASIGGEEQFF. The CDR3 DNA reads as TGTGCCAGCATCGGAGGGGAAGAGCAGTTCTTC.

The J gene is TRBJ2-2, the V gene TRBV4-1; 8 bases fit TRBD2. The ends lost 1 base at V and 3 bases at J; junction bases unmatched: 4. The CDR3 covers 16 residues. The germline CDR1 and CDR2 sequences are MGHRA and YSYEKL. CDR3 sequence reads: CASSQVAGGYTGELFF. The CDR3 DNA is TGCGCCAGCAGCCAAGTCGCGGGGGGATACACCGGGGAGCTGTTTTTT.

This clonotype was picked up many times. CDR3 region: CASSGSGGGGTEAFF. For the CDR3, the DNA is TGTGCCAGCAGTGGGTCAGGGGGCGGAGGCACTGAAGCTTTCTTT. The chain employs TRBV12-3 or TRBV12-4 and TRBJ1-1, with 8 bases that match TRBD1. V dropped 5 bases and J dropped 4; count of bases not matched to a gene: 9. The CDR3 covers 15 residues.